This entry describes one T cell receptor (beta chain). The antigen remains unidentified. Here immunoSEQ multiplex PCR was the method, and the copy in TCRdb shows in-frame clones only, minus some. This sample has about 680,000 clones, with 80% to 90% found just once. The sample belongs to a study of Ad26.COV2.S vaccination and SARS-CoV-2 variants. Findings and limits, study-wide: After vaccination, reports described spike-specific CD8+ and CD4+ T cell responses as showing substantial breadth.

The treatment here: some 19 received Ad26.COV2.S at low or high dose, single or two shots; about 5 received placebo; per-sample allocation not given. Day 63 after the first injection of vaccine or placebo was the sampling time. Donor was an adult aged 18-55 years in Boston. An Ad26 vector carrying the Wuhan-strain SARS-CoV-2 spike served as the vaccine. This CDR3 region has 15 residues. Trimming took off 1 base at V and 7 bases at J, with 15 bases between the two ends. Germline assignment: CDR1 SGHRS and CDR2 YFSETQ. The clonotype comes from a person aged 18-60 years who received the Ad26.COV2.S COVID-19 vaccine or a placebo. This chain links TRBV5-1 with TRBJ2-1; D is undetermined. Specimen: peripheral blood, collected in a trial of Ad26.COV2.S vaccine versus placebo. This CDR3 reads CASSLLGFQGNEQFF. The CDR3 DNA is TGCGCCAGCAGCTTGTTAGGGTTTCAAGGAAATGAGCAGTTCTTC. Supplemented by reference TRBV5-1 and TRBJ2-1, the full variable domain reads KAGVTQTPRYLIKTRGQQVTLSCSPISGHRSVSWYQQTPGQGLQFLFEYFSETQRNKGNFPGRFSGRQFSNSRSEMNVSTLELGDSALYLCASSLLGFQGNEQFFGPGTRLTVL.